The source of this T cell receptor (beta chain) is a study of blood T cell repertoires in COVID-19. Whole-study context: COVID-19 samples from acute and convalescent phases originated in the United States, Italy and Spain. PBMCs, B-cell-depleted T cells, or T cells were the source of the cDNA or gDNA that made up the material.

Original handling: Estimation of nucleated cell counts was performed using reference gene primer amplification. The data were produced by immunoSEQ multiplex PCR, yet TCRdb's version contains in-frame clones alone and is incomplete. The V and J calls and clone size are taken from that table; D and trimming were inferred from the DNA. The sample contains a few hundred thousand clones, approximately 85% of which appear only once. This CDR3 region has 13 residues. Between the trimmed V and J ends, which lost 6 bases and 4 bases, there was a span of 10 bases. Looked up from germline, CDR1 is MNHEY and CDR2 is SVGAGI.

This sequence joins TRBV6-5 and TRBJ1-5; a possible D gene is TRBD1 (6 bases). This TCR was recovered from a woman aged 25-40 years with acute or convalescent COVID-19. Specimen: peripheral blood. DNA of the CDR3: TGTGCCAGCAGGGGAACAGGGAATCAGCCCCAGCATTTT. Its translation: CASRGTGNQPQHF.